Following are 5 T cell receptor beta chains from one sample sequenced in a study of blood T cell repertoires in COVID-19. Clones were sequenced by immunoSEQ multiplex PCR, and TCRdb holds only the in-frame ones, with some missing. This sample has 210,000 or so clones; 80% occur once, and the top ten carry 6.5% to 9%. Sequencing was performed on PBMCs or T cells enriched from blood (not recorded which). All receptors derive from a middle-aged woman with acute COVID-19.

The rearrangement joins TRBV4-2 to TRBJ2-3; 13 positions agree with TRBD2. The CDR3 spans 17 residues. CDR1 is LGHNA, CDR2 YNFKEQ, per germline. The V and J ends lost 5 bases and 5 bases, in that order; junction bases with no gene match: 10. The CDR3 spells CASSSRLAGGAQDTQYF. DNA for the CDR3: TGTGCCAGCAGCTCCCGACTAGCGGGAGGCGCCCAAGATACGCAGTATTTT.

This rearrangement joins TRBV7-2 to TRBJ1-1; possible D gene TRBD1, 5 bases. V was pared by 6 bases and J by 4 bases, with 15 bases between. The CDR3 sequence is 14 residues long. Germline CDR1 is SGHTA and CDR2 is FQGNSA. For the CDR3, the DNA is TGTGCCAGCAGTAGACAGAGAATCGGCACTGAAGCTTTCTTT. Translation gives CASSRQRIGTEAFF.

The J gene is TRBJ1-2, the V gene TRBV20-1; D is ambiguous. The CDR3 is 11 residues long. The germline V and J ends were trimmed by 5 bases and 8 bases, with 12 bases remaining between them. CDR1 DFQATT and CDR2 SNEGSKA come from the germline V gene (reference sequence). Written as DNA, the CDR3 is TGCAGTGCTCGACGGGAGAGGGGCTACACCTTC. Its translation: CSARRERGYTF.

The V and J genes are TRBV28 and TRBJ1-6, with 9 bases aligning to TRBD1. V dropped 6 bases and J dropped 8; count of bases not matched to a gene: 2. The germline V gene encodes CDR1 MDHEN and CDR2 SYDVKM. This CDR3 spans 13 amino acids. This CDR3 reads CASRRDRDSPLHF. Written as DNA, the CDR3 is TGTGCCAGCAGGCGGGACAGGGATTCACCCCTCCACTTT.

The chain links TRBV2 to TRBJ2-1, with 10 bases aligning to TRBD2. There are 15 residues in the CDR3. Germline CDR1 and CDR2: SNHLY and FYNNEI. Trimming cost V 8 bases and J 2 bases; bases outside gene matches: 6. CDR3 nucleotides: TGTGCCAGCGGTCTCACTAGCGGGGCCTACAATGAGCAGTTCTTC. It translates to CASGLTSGAYNEQFF.